The TCR beta chain described here comes from a study of tumor-infiltrating lymphocytes in primary liver carcinoma (dated by TCRdb to about 2017). Looking at the study overall: Hepatocellular carcinoma (four) or combined HCC and intrahepatic cholangiocarcinoma (one) was present in the five patients, who were three men and two women aged 30 to 69 years. Tumors of the five patients were stage T1-T3 N0M0 with maximum diameters of about 4.2 to 10 cm. Each sample produced roughly 3.5 to 8 million productive TCRbeta reads, and read depth showed no significant difference between tissue types. The study combined TCRbeta repertoire sequencing, expression microarrays and whole-exome sequencing across five regions of each liver tumor, with adjacent normal tissue and blood. A total of roughly 35 specimens from 5 patients, comprising approximately 25 tumor regions, 5 adjacent noncancerous liver tissues and 5 peripheral blood samples, were covered by TCRbeta repertoire sequencing. Agilent mRNA microarray profiling was performed on the approximately 26 tumor region samples to relate TCRbeta repertoire diversity to the local molecular phenotype. Reproducibility between technical replicate repertoires was high, with correlation coefficients above 0.98 and mean shared-clone rates approximately 0.9. What the work shows at the level of the full study, not this receptor alone: Only five patients were included in the study, and the authors note that the findings should be validated in a larger study. Consistent with antigen-driven expansion, pairs of tumor regions showed higher repertoire overlap (mean roughly 35%) than either tumor-adjacent pairs (around 17%) or tumor-blood pairs (roughly 14%). Because sequencing covered only the TCR beta chain and unpaired alpha chains were not captured, true repertoire diversity is likely underestimated. Only roughly 7-24% of top clones appeared in all five regions of a tumor, which suggests that tumor-infiltrating T cells are spatially heterogeneous. Comparison of CD4+ and CD8+ T cell repertoires was precluded by the use of bulk unsorted samples. Compared with blood, tumors had a significantly larger share of the repertoire taken up by the top 250 clones (p = 0.039).

As encoded in the germline V gene (reference sequence), CDR1 is GTSNPN while CDR2 is SVGIG. From its cysteine to its phenylalanine, the CDR3 spans 15 amino acids. Only the CDR3 DNA is retained, 45 bases long and in frame from the first base. A distance of 12 bases separates the germline ends of V and J, which lose 4 bases and 0 bases respectively. This clonotype was picked up a small number of times. Its antigen is still unknown. No much larger clonotype is one base removed from it; base qualities were not supplied. Without any cell sorting, total RNA and DNA were extracted together from 20-30 mg of bulk tissue using the AllPrep DNA/RNA mini kit. Between late 2015 and March 2016, a few patients in China with histopathologically diagnosed primary liver carcinoma had surgical resection. At the time of sampling, the patients had chronic HBV infection and had not received any treatment. Each tumor was sampled at five spatially separated regions: the tumor centre plus the superior, inferior, left-lateral and right-lateral poles. More than 80% viable tumor cells were found by histology in every tumor sample. Fresh tumor and adjacent tissue pieces were bisected; one half was stored in RNAlater at -80°C, the other sent for histology.

TCRbeta-specific cDNA was reverse-transcribed from 500 ng total RNA using a constant-region primer and ProtoScript II reverse transcriptase. TCRbeta libraries were built with three nested multiplex PCR rounds, a slightly modified ARM-PCR procedure. The first two PCR rounds used multiplex TRBV1-TRBV30 forward primers with a Cbeta reverse primer, each for around 10 cycles. Sample barcodes and Illumina adapters were added in a final 25-cycle PCR with Deep VentR polymerase. Before sequencing, amplicons of 200-500 bp were purified from gel using a QIAquick gel extraction kit. An Illumina HiSeq 2500 was used to sequence the TCRbeta amplicons with 250-bp paired-end reads. On the study's bioinformatics: Trimmomatic v0.33 was used to quality-trim the reads, and FLASH v1.2.11 was used to merge paired reads so that full CDR3 sequences could be recovered. V, D and J germline segments were assigned to the rearranged TCRbeta sequences by MiGEC v1.2.1b. VDJtools v1.0.0 computed clonotype statistics and Shannon-Wiener diversity indices. To cut down on sampling bias, every analysis after diversity analysis relied on just the 250 most abundant clonotypes from each sample. TCRdb applied fastp at Q25 and MiXCR to the public reads, then kept only in-frame beta chains. Entries are consolidated by CDR3 protein sequence, retaining the most common genes and DNA. Here the V and J calls rest on TCRdb's processing, not on the authors' analysis. The sample data list roughly 120,000 distinct CDR3 sequences, and 60% to 80% of these were observed just once. The ten largest clones take up about 8% of the sample.

The TCR originated in a woman between 55 and 75 years old with primary liver carcinoma and hepatitis B virus infection. The V and J genes are TRBV30 and TRBJ1-4; no D gene is confidently identified. The sequenced sample was liver tumor tissue from sampling region 3. Explained via the paper, the cell subset or site label denotes: tumor region T3, left-lateral pole. The DNA sequence follows: TGTGCCTGGAATAACCTTGGGGCAACTAATGAAAAACTGTTTTTT. The translation is CAWNNLGATNEKLFF. This CDR3, with the reference TRBV30 and TRBJ1-4 proteins standing in past its ends, gives the full variable domain SQTIHQWPATLVQPVGSPLSLECTVEGTSNPNLYWYRQAAGRGLQLLFYSVGIGQISSEVPQNLSASRPQDRQFILSSKKLLLSDSGFYLCAWNNLGATNEKLFFGSGTQLSVL.